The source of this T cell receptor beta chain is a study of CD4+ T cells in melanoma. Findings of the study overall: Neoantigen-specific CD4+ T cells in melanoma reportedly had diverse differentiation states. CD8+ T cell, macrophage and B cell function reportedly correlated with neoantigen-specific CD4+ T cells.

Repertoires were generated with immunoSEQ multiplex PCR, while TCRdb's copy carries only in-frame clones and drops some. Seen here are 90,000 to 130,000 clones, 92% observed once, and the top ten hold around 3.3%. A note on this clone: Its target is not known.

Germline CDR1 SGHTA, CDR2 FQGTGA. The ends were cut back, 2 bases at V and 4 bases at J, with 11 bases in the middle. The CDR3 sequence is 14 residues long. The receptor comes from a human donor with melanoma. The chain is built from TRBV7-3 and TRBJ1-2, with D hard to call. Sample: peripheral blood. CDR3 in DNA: TGTGCCAGCAGCTTAGGCGCCGTTTCCTATGGCTACACCTTC. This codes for CASSLGAVSYGYTF.